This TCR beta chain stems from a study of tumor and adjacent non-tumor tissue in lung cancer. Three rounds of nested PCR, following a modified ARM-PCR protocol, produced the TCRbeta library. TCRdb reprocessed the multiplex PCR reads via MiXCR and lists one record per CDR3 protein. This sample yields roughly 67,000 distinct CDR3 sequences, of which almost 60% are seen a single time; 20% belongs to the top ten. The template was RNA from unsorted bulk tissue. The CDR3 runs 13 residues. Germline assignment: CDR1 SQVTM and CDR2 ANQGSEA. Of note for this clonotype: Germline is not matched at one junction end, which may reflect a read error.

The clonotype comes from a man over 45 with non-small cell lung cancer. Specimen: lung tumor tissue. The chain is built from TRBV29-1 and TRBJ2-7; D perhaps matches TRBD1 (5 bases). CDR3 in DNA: TGCAGCGTTGAAGAGGCGCAGGGATACGAGCAGAACTTC. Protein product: CSVEEAQGYEQNF.